This TCR beta chain is from a study of identical twins. Study conclusions and caveats: Insertions ran lower in abundant cord blood beta clonotypes, though not in memory repertoires. Monozygotic twin pairs showed more out-of-frame TCR alpha sharing than models estimated.

This clonotype was counted many times. The antigen is unknown. Through template switching, a universal primer site was introduced, and the cDNA contained unique molecular identifiers. TCRdb fed the 5' RACE reads into MiXCR, producing one record per CDR3 protein. Seen here are more than 350,000 distinct CDR3 sequences, 9% observed once, and the top ten hold 7.5% to 9.5%. Unmatched junction bases numbered 1, after V lost 5 bases and J lost 4 bases. The CDR3 is 13 residues long. Germline loops: CDR1 LNHNV, CDR2 YYDKDF (reference sequence). The clonotype originates from a woman between 45 and 65 years old in good health. The rearrangement joins TRBV15 to TRBJ1-5; 8 bases are shared with TRBD1. The sequenced sample was naive T cells sorted from blood. The CDR3 DNA sequence: TGTGCCACCAGCGGACAGGGTAATCAGCCCCAGCATTTT. The encoded protein is CATSGQGNQPQHF.